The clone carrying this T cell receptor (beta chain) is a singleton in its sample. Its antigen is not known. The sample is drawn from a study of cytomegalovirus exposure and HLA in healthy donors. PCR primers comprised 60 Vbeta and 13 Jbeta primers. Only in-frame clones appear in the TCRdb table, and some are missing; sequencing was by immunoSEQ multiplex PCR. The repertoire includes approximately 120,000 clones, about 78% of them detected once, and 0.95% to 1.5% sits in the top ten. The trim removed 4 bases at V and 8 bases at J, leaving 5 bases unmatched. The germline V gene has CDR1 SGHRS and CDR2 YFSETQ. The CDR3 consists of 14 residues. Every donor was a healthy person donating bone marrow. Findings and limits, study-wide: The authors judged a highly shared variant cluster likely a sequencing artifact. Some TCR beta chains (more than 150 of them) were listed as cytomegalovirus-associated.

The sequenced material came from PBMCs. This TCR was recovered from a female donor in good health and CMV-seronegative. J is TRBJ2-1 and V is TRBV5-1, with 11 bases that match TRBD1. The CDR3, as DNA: TGCGCCAGCAGCGGACAGGGGGCTATGGATGAGCAGTTCTTC. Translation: CASSGQGAMDEQFF.